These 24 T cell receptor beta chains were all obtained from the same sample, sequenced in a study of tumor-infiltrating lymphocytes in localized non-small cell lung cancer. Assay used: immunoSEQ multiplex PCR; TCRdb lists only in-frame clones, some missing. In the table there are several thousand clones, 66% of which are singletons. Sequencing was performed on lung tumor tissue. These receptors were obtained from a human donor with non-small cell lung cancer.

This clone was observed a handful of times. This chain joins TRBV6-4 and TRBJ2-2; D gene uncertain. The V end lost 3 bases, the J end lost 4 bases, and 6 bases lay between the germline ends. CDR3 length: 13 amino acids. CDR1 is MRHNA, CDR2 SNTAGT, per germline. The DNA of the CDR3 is TGTGCCAGCAGTGAAACACCCACCGGGGAGCTGTTTTTT. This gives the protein CASSETPTGELFF.

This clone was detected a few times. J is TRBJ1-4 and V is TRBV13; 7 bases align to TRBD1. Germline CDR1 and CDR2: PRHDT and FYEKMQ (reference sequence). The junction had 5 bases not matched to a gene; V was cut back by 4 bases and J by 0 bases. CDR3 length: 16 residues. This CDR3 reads CASSSTGNATNEKLFF. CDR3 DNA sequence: TGTGCCAGCAGCTCGACAGGGAATGCAACTAATGAAAAACTGTTTTTT.

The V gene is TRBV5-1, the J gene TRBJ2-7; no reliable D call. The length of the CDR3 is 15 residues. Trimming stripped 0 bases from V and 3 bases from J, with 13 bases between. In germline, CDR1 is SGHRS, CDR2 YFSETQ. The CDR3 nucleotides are TGCGCCAGCAGCTTGGGAGGCCTGCGGAGCTACGAGCAGTACTTC. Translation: CASSLGGLRSYEQYF.

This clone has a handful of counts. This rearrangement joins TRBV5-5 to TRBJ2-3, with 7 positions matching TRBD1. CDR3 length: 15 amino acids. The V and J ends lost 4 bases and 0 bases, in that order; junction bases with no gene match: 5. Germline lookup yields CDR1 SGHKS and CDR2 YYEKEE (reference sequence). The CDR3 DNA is TGTGCCAGCAGCCCGGGACAGACTAGCACAGATACGCAGTATTTT. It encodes CASSPGQTSTDTQYF.

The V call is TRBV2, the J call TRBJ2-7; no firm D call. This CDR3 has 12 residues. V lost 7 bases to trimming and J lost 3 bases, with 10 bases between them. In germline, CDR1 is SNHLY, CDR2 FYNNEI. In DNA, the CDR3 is TGTGCCAGCAAGTGGCAGATCTACGAGCAGTACTTC. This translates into CASKWQIYEQYF.

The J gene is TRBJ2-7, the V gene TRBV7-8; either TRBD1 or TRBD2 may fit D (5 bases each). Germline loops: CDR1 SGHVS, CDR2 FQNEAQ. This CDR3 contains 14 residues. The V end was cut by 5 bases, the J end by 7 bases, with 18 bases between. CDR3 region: CASSPRDGSKEQYF. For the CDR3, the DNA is TGTGCCAGCAGCCCACGGGACGGCTCGAAAGAGCAGTACTTC.

CDR3 sequence: CASSLAGTGKDSPLHF. Written as DNA, the CDR3 is TGTGCCAGCAGCTTAGCAGGCACAGGGAAAGATTCACCCCTCCACTTT. V is TRBV7-6 and J is TRBJ1-6; TRBD1 is a possible D gene (6 bases). The CDR3 covers 16 residues. The germline V gene has CDR1 SGHVS and CDR2 FNYEAQ. V was pared by 0 bases and J by 8 bases, with 14 bases between.

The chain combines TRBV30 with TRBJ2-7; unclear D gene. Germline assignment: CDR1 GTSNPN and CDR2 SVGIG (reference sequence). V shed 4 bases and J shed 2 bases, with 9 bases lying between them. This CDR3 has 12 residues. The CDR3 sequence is CAWNLRAYEQYF. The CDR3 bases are TGTGCCTGGAACCTGAGAGCCTACGAGCAGTACTTC.

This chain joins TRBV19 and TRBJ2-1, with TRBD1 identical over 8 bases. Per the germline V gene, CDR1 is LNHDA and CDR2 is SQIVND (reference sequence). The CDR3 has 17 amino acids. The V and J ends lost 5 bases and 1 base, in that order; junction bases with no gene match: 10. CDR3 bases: TGTGCCAGTAGTGCTACGTTACAGGGGGAGTCCTACAATGAGCAGTTCTTC. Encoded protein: CASSATLQGESYNEQFF.

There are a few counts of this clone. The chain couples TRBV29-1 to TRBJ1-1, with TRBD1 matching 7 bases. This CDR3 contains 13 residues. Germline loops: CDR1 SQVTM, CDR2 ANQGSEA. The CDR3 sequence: CRGGQGENTEAFF. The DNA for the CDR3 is TGCAGGGGGGGGCAGGGGGAGAACACTGAAGCTTTCTTT.

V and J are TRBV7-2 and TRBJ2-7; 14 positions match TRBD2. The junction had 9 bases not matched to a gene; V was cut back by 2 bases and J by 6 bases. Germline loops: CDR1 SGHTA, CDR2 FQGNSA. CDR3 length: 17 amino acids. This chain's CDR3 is CASSLSSLTSGRVEQYV. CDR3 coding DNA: TGTGCCAGCAGCTTAAGCTCCCTGACTAGCGGGAGGGTCGAGCAGTACGTC.

Here the CDR3 reads CASMTSGGPTDTQYF. Here the CDR3 DNA reads TGTGCCAGTATGACTAGCGGGGGGCCCACAGATACGCAGTATTTT. The J gene is TRBJ2-3, the V gene TRBV19; TRBD2 aligns across 13 bases. The CDR3 extends over 15 amino acids. CDR1 is LNHDA and CDR2 is SQIVND in the germline V gene (reference sequence). The V segment lost 7 bases and the J segment 2 bases; nucleotides outside the gene matches: 3.

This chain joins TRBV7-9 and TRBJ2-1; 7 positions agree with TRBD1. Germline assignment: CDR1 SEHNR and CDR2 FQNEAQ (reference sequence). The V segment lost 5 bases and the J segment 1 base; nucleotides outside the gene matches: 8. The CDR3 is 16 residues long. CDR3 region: CASSPRGSSSYNEQFF. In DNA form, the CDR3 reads TGTGCCAGCAGCCCCAGGGGGAGTTCATCCTACAATGAGCAGTTCTTC.

The CDR3 DNA sequence: TGTGCCAGCAGCTTAGACTCCCCAGTCGCCGGGGAGCTGTTTTTT. This encodes CASSLDSPVAGELFF. The chain is built from TRBV7-9 and TRBJ2-2; D remains unclear. With 1 base removed from V and 6 bases from J, the gap between germline ends came to 12 bases. The CDR3 has 15 residues. Germline V gives CDR1 SEHNR, CDR2 FQNEAQ (reference sequence). The full variable domain, in which reference TRBV7-9 and TRBJ2-2 provide the parts outside the CDR3, is DTGVSQNPRHKITKRGQNVTFRCDPISEHNRLYWYRQTLGQGPEFLTYFQNEAQLEKSRLLSDRFSAERPKGSFSTLEIQRTEQGDSAMYLCASSLDSPVAGELFFGEGSRLTVL.

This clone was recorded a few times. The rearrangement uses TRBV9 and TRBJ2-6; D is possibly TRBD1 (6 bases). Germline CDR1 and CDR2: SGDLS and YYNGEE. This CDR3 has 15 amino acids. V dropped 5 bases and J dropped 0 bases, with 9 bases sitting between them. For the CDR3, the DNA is TGTGCCAGCAGGTCAGGGGCCTCTGGGGCCAACGTCCTGACTTTC. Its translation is CASRSGASGANVLTF.

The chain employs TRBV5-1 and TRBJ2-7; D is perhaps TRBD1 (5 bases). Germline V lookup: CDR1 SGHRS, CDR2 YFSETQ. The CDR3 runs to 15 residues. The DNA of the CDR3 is TGCGCCAGCAGCTTGGACATAAGGGGATCCTCCGAGCAGTACGTC. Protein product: CASSLDIRGSSEQYV.

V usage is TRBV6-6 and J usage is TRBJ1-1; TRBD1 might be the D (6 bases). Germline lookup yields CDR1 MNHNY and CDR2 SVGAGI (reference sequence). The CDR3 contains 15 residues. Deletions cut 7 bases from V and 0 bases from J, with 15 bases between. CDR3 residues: CASKPQGVMNTEAFF. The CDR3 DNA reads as TGTGCCAGCAAACCACAGGGAGTCATGAACACTGAAGCTTTCTTT.

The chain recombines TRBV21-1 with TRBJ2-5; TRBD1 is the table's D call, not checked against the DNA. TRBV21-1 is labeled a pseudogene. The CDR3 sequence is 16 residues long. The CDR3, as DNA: TGTGCCAGCAACCCTCGGTGGGCCCTACTCCAAGAGACCCAGTACTTC. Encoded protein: CASNPRWALLQETQYF.

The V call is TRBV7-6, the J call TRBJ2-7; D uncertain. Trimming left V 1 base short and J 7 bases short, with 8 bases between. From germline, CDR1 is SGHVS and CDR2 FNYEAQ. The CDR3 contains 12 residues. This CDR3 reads CASSLDAGEQYF. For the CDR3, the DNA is TGTGCCAGCAGCTTAGACGCCGGGGAGCAGTACTTC.

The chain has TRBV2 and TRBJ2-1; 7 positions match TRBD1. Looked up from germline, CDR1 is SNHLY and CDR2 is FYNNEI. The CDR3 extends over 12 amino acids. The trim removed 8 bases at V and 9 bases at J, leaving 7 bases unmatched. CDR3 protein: CASFTGAGEQFF. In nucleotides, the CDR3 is TGTGCCAGCTTCACAGGGGCGGGTGAGCAGTTCTTC. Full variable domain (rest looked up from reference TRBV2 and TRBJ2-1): EPEVTQTPSHQVTQMGQEVILRCVPISNHLYFYWYRQILGQKVEFLVSFYNNEISEKSEIFDDQFSVERPDGSNFTLKIRSTKLEDSAMYFCASFTGAGEQFFGPGTRLTVL.

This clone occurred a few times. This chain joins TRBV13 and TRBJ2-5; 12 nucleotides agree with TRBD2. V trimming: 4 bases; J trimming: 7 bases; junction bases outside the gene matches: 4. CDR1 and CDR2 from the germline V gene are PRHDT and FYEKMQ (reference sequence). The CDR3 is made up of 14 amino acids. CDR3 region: CASSSSGRAGTQYF. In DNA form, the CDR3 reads TGTGCCAGCAGCTCTAGCGGGAGGGCCGGGACCCAGTACTTC. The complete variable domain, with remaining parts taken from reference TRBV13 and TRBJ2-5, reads AAGVIQSPRHLIKEKRETATLKCYPIPRHDTVYWYQQGPGQDPQFLISFYEKMQSDKGSIPDRFSAQQFSDYHSELNMSSLELGDSALYFCASSSSGRAGTQYFGPGTRLLVL.

In DNA, the CDR3 is TGTGCCAGCAGTTTGGGGGCGGACTATGGCTACACCTTC. It is translated as CASSLGADYGYTF. The V and J genes are TRBV6-4 and TRBJ1-2, with D perhaps TRBD1 (6 bases). Deletions cut 5 bases from V and 3 bases from J, with 10 bases between. The CDR3 has 13 amino acids. CDR1 MRHNA and CDR2 SNTAGT come from the germline V gene.

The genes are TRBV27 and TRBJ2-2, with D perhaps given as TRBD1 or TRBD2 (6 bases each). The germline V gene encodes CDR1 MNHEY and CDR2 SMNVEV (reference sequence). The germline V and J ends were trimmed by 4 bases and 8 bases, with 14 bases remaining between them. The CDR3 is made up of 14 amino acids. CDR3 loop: CASSSLGAGGELFF. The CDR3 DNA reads TGTGCCAGCAGTTCGCTGGGGGCGGGGGGGGAGCTGTTTTTT.

The CDR3 sequence is CASGLVASSTGELFF. The CDR3 bases are TGTGCTAGTGGTTTGGTAGCAAGCAGCACCGGGGAGCTGTTTTTT. The chain links TRBV12-5 to TRBJ2-2; D gene uncertain. V lost 0 bases and J 4 bases, leaving 9 bases between the germline ends. Germline V gene data show CDR1 as LGHNT and CDR2 as FRNRAP. This CDR3 has 15 residues.